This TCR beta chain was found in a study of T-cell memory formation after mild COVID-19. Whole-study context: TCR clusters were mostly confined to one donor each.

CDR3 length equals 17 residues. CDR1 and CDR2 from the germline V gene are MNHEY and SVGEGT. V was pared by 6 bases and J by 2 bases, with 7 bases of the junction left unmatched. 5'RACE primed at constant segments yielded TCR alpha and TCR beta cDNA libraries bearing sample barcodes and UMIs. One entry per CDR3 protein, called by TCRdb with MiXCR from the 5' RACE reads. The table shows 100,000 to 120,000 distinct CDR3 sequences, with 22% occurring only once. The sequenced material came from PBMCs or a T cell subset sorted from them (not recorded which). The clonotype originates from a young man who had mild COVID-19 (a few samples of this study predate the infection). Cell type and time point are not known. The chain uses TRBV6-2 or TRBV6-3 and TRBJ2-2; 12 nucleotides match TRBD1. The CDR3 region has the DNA TGTGCCAGCAGCCCCAAGGGGACAGGGGGCAACACCGGGGAGCTGTTTTTT. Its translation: CASSPKGTGGNTGELFF.